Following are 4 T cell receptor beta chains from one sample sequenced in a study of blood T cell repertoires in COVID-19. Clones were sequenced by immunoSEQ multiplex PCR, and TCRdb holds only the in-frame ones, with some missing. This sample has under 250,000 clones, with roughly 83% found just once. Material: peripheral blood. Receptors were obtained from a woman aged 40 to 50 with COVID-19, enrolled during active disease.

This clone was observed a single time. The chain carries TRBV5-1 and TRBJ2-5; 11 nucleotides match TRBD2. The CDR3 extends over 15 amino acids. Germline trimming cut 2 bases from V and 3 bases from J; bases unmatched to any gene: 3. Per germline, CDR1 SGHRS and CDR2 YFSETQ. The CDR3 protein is CASSFTLAGEETQYF. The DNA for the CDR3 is TGCGCCAGCAGCTTTACACTAGCGGGGGAAGAGACCCAGTACTTC.

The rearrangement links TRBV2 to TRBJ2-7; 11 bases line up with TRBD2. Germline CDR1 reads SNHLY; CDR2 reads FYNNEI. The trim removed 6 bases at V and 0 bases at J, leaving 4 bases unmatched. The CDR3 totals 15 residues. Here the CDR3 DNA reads TGTGCCAGCAGGGGACTAGCGGAAGGCTCCTACGAGCAGTACTTC. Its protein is CASRGLAEGSYEQYF.

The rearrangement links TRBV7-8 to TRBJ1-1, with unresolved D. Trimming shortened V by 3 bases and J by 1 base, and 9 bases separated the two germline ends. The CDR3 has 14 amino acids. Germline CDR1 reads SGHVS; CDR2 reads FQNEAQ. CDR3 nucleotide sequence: TGTGCCAGCAGCTTGGTTTCAGGGAACACTGAAGCTTTCTTT. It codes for CASSLVSGNTEAFF.

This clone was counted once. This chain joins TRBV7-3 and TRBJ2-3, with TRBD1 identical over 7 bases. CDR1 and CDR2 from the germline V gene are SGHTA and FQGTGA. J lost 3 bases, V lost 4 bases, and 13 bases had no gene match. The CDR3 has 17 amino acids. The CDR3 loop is CASSYEGALPITDTQYF. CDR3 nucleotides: TGTGCCAGCAGCTACGAGGGGGCGCTTCCAATAACAGATACGCAGTATTTT.